This T cell receptor beta chain was sequenced during a study of blood T cell repertoires in COVID-19. Background on the study: T cells, B-cell-depleted T cells, or PBMCs provided the cDNA or gDNA that served as material.

Only a few counts were recorded for this clone. As originally analysed: Amplification of reference gene primers provided the estimated nucleated cell counts. Some clones are missing from TCRdb's copy, which holds only in-frame ones; the method was immunoSEQ multiplex PCR. V and J calls and clone size are given by that table; D and trimming were obtained from the DNA. The sample consists of approximately 330,000 clones, around 87% of them appearing once. CDR3 length: 15 residues. Trimming cost V 5 bases and J 0 bases; bases outside gene matches: 4. From germline, CDR1 is LGHNA and CDR2 YSLEER. The TCR comes from a woman aged 50 to 60 with active or convalescent COVID-19. This rearrangement joins TRBV4-3 to TRBJ1-2, with 9 bases that match TRBD1. The sequenced sample was peripheral blood. In DNA, the CDR3 is TGCGCCAGCAGCACAGACAGGGGGACTAACTATGGCTACACCTTC. Translating gives CASSTDRGTNYGYTF.